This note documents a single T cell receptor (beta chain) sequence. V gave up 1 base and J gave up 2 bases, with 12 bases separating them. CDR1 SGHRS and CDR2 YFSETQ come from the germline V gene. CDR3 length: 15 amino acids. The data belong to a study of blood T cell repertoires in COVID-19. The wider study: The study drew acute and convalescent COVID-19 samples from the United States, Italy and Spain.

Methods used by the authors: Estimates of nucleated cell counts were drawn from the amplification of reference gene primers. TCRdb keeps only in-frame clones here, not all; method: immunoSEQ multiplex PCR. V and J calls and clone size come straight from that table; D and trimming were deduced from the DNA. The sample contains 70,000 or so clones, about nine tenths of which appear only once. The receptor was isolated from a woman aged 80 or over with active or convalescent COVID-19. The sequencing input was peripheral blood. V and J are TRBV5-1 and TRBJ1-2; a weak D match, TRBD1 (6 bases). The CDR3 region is CASSLTGGQNYGYTF. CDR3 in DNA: TGCGCCAGCAGCTTGACGGGTGGACAGAACTATGGCTACACCTTC.